Shown below are 30 T cell receptor beta chains from a single sample sequenced in a study of T cells in localized non-small cell lung cancer. Only in-frame clones appear in the TCRdb table, and some are missing; sequencing was by immunoSEQ multiplex PCR. The sample has about 1,800 clones, about 30% seen once; the top ten hold 12%. Specimen: lung tumor tissue, collected before any cancer treatment. These receptors were obtained from a female donor over 55 with stage I squamous cell lung carcinoma.

The CDR3, as DNA: TGTGCCAGCAGCGTAGGGGAAGATACGCAGTATTTT. This gives the protein CASSVGEDTQYF. The V call is TRBV9, the J call TRBJ2-3; no reliable D call. CDR1 and CDR2 from the germline V gene are SGDLS and YYNGEE. Trimming removed 0 bases at V and 5 bases at J, with 4 bases between. The CDR3 extends over 12 amino acids. Filled out from reference TRBV9 and TRBJ2-3, the complete variable domain reads DSGVTQTPKHLITATGQRVTLRCSPRSGDLSVYWYQQSLDQGLQFLIQYYNGEERAKGNILERFSAQQFPDLHSELNLSSLELGDSALYFCASSVGEDTQYFGPGTRLTVL.

The sample holds a few counts of this clone. The chain couples TRBV12-2 to TRBJ1-2; TRBD1 is the table's D call and was not checked against the DNA. TRBV12-2 is assigned pseudogene status. The CDR3 has 15 amino acids. CDR3 coding DNA: TGTGCAAGTCGCTTGGGCGCGGGACAGGGAGATGGCTACACCTTC. Its translation: CASRLGAGQGDGYTF.

The chain links TRBV18 to TRBJ2-5; the D is unclear. CDR1 is KGHSH, CDR2 LQKENI, per germline. Trimming took 3 bases from V and 4 from J, leaving 6 bases between them. The CDR3 consists of 12 residues. The CDR3 loop reads CASSPAGETQYF. The CDR3 DNA reads as TGTGCCAGCTCACCCGCTGGAGAGACCCAGTACTTC.

The chain is built from TRBV6-8 and TRBJ1-3, with D perhaps TRBD1 (6 bases). With 7 bases removed from V and 0 bases from J, the gap between germline ends came to 19 bases. The CDR3 length is 17 residues. CDR1 and CDR2 (germline): MNHGY, SAAAGT. The CDR3 bases are TGTGCCAGCAATGTTCAGGGGCACCGAAGCTCTGGAAACACCATATATTTT. This gives the protein CASNVQGHRSSGNTIYF.

This clone was seen only a few times. This chain connects TRBV29-1 to TRBJ1-2; D remains unclear. The CDR3 runs 14 residues. The germline V and J ends were trimmed by 2 bases and 0 bases, with 10 bases remaining between them. CDR1 is SQVTM, CDR2 ANQGSEA, per germline. The CDR3 reads CSVESTESNYGYTF. The CDR3 region has the DNA TGCAGCGTTGAATCGACGGAATCTAACTATGGCTACACCTTC.

The sample holds a few counts of this clone. This rearrangement joins TRBV11-3 to TRBJ2-1, with D hard to call. The CDR3 is 16 amino acids. Germline loops: CDR1 SGHNT, CDR2 YENEEA. Between the trimmed V and J ends, which lost 1 base and 7 bases, there was a span of 17 bases. CDR3 DNA sequence: TGTGCCAGCAGCTTAGTAGGTACTTCTGCTGGGAATGAGCAGTTCTTC. This gives the protein CASSLVGTSAGNEQFF.

The chain carries TRBV6-8 and TRBJ2-2; perhaps TRBD1 as D (5 bases). This CDR3 has 13 residues. Between the trimmed V and J ends, which lost 8 bases and 1 base, there was a span of 8 bases. Germline values: CDR1 MNHGY, CDR2 SAAAGT. DNA for the CDR3: TGTGCCAGCGACAGAGGGAACACCGGGGAGCTGTTTTTT. Protein sequence: CASDRGNTGELFF.

The J gene is TRBJ2-7, the V gene TRBV19; D might be TRBD1 or TRBD2, each matching 6 bases. Trimming pared 5 bases from V and 7 bases from J, leaving 15 bases between. This CDR3 contains 13 residues. CDR1 LNHDA and CDR2 SQIVND come from the germline V gene (reference sequence). The CDR3 nucleotides are TGTGCCAGTAGTTCCGGGGGCGCGGGGGAGCAGTACTTC. Its protein product is CASSSGGAGEQYF.

This clone was detected only a few times. The V and J genes are TRBV23-1 and TRBJ2-1, with no clear D. TRBV23-1 is an open reading frame, and its role is uncertain. Trimming pared 3 bases from V and 0 bases from J, leaving 15 bases between. The CDR3 runs to 17 residues. CDR3 DNA sequence: TGCGCCAGCAGTCACGCGCGGACGGATAGCTCCTACAATGAGCAGTTCTTC. Its protein product is CASSHARTDSSYNEQFF.

In its sample, this clone was seen a few times. The CDR3 loop reads CASSEGPGGTEPEKLFF. The CDR3 bases that were read are TGTGCCAGCAGTGAAGGGCCAGGTGGGACAGAGCCCGAAAAACTGTTT. This sequence joins TRBV6-1 and TRBJ1-4, with TRBD1 matching over 7 bases. The read ends 1 residue before the CDR3 terminus; that terminus is restored from the germline J gene. Losses at the gene ends were 1 base for V and 8 bases for J; bases not matched to a gene: 13. Looked up from germline, CDR1 is MNHNS and CDR2 is SASEGT. The CDR3 runs to 17 residues.

The chain has TRBV30 and TRBJ1-4; D remains ambiguous. Between the trimmed V and J ends, which lost 1 base and 7 bases, there was a span of 13 bases. The CDR3 has 14 residues. Germline V gene data show CDR1 as GTSNPN and CDR2 as SVGIG (reference sequence). DNA for the CDR3: TGTGCCTGGAGTGACTGGATGCTGAGTGAAAAACTGTTTTTT. It specifies CAWSDWMLSEKLFF. The full variable domain, completed using reference TRBV30 and TRBJ1-4, is SQTIHQWPATLVQPVGSPLSLECTVEGTSNPNLYWYRQAAGRGLQLLFYSVGIGQISSEVPQNLSASRPQDRQFILSSKKLLLSDSGFYLCAWSDWMLSEKLFFGSGTQLSVL.

The chain uses TRBV15 and TRBJ2-1; 11 bases are a match to TRBD2. CDR3 length: 20 amino acids. V lost 3 bases and J lost 5; bases outside the gene matches: 18. Looked up from germline, CDR1 is LNHNV and CDR2 is YYDKDF (reference sequence). The CDR3 sequence: CATSRYPSQLAGEVHNEQFF. DNA for the CDR3: TGTGCCACCAGCAGGTATCCTTCCCAACTAGCGGGAGAAGTGCACAATGAGCAGTTCTTC.

The table lists this clone with a few counts. The DNA is left out, because the CDR3 cannot be placed on it with certainty; the CDR3 is given as TCRdb lists it. The chain carries TRBV11-3 and TRBJ1-2. Germline lookup yields CDR1 SGHNT and CDR2 YENEEA. The CDR3 totals 15 residues, both ends included. CDR3 sequence: CASSLVGLGNYGYTF.

The table lists this clone with a few counts. The chain employs TRBV9 and TRBJ2-2; D call uncertain. V shed 2 bases and J shed 7 bases, with 9 bases lying between them. Germline assignment: CDR1 SGDLS and CDR2 YYNGEE. The CDR3 covers 13 residues. The CDR3 bases are TGTGCCAGCAGCGTTTTTGTAAGCGGGGAGCTGTTTTTT. Its translation is CASSVFVSGELFF.

This sequence joins TRBV7-6 and TRBJ2-2, with a tentative D call TRBD1 (7 bases). V was cut by 3 bases and J by 7 bases, with 15 bases left in between. This CDR3 is built from 15 residues. Looked up from germline, CDR1 is SGHVS and CDR2 is FNYEAQ. This CDR3 reads CASSLEQGRNGELFF. For the CDR3, the DNA is TGTGCCAGCAGCTTGGAACAGGGGAGGAACGGGGAGCTGTTTTTT.

This clone is labeled as medium-sized. The V gene is TRBV6-8, the J gene TRBJ2-7, with no clear D. CDR1 MNHGY and CDR2 SAAAGT come from the germline V gene. V lost 0 bases to trimming and J lost 2 bases, with 17 bases between them. The CDR3 contains 17 residues. The CDR3: CASSYSTQVSSPYEQYF. CDR3 bases: TGTGCCAGCAGTTACTCCACCCAGGTCAGTTCGCCCTACGAGCAGTACTTC.

The genes are TRBV18 and TRBJ2-1; D call uncertain. This CDR3 contains 12 residues. Germline V gene sequence: CDR1 KGHSH, CDR2 LQKENI. V shed 5 bases and J shed 6 bases, with 8 bases lying between them. Here the CDR3 reads CASSTGSNEQFF. In DNA, the CDR3 is TGTGCCAGCTCAACTGGATCCAATGAGCAGTTCTTC.

By its share, this clone is medium-sized. The chain is built from TRBV9 and TRBJ1-1; possibly TRBD1 for D (6 bases). The CDR3 length is 13 residues. The V and J ends lost 7 bases and 1 base respectively, with 11 bases between them. The germline V gene encodes CDR1 SGDLS and CDR2 YYNGEE. The CDR3 nucleotides are TGTGCCAGCCTTGCGGACAGGAACACTGAAGCTTTCTTT. Protein sequence: CASLADRNTEAFF.

J is TRBJ2-1 and V is TRBV9, with D tentatively TRBD1 (5 bases). CDR1 SGDLS and CDR2 YYNGEE come from the germline V gene. The V end was cut by 5 bases, the J end by 8 bases, with 14 bases between. The CDR3 loop spans 13 amino acids. The CDR3 bases are TGTGCCAGCAGGGGGCTAGTAGAAGATGAGCAGTTCTTC. It specifies CASRGLVEDEQFF.

This clone showed up just a few times. The chain couples TRBV28 to TRBJ1-1; 8 bases are a match to TRBD1. Germline CDR1 reads MDHEN; CDR2 reads SYDVKM. After removal of 5 bases from V and 2 bases from J, the junction contained 4 bases not matched to a gene. The CDR3 has 14 amino acids. CDR3 sequence reads: CASSDRGPNTEAFF. CDR3 DNA sequence: TGTGCCAGCAGTGACAGGGGACCAAACACTGAAGCTTTCTTT.

The J gene is TRBJ2-7, the V gene TRBV18; 10 bases are a match to TRBD1. CDR1 is KGHSH and CDR2 is LQKENI in the germline V gene. The length of the CDR3 is 16 residues. Germline trimming cut 3 bases from V and 6 bases from J; bases unmatched to any gene: 11. CDR3 amino acids: CASSPLPGTGDGEQYF. Written as DNA, the CDR3 is TGTGCCAGCTCACCTCTCCCCGGGACAGGGGATGGCGAGCAGTACTTC.

V is TRBV19 and J is TRBJ1-2, with D maybe TRBD1 (5 bases). Deletions cut 3 bases from V and 2 bases from J, with 10 bases between. Germline V lookup: CDR1 LNHDA, CDR2 SQIVND (reference sequence). The CDR3 contains 14 residues. CDR3 protein: CASSIQGGNYGYTF. In DNA, the CDR3 is TGTGCCAGTAGTATCCAGGGCGGGAACTATGGCTACACCTTC.

This clone was seen a handful of times. The chain combines TRBV7-7 with TRBJ2-1; 11 nucleotides match TRBD2. Germline-derived CDR1 and CDR2 are SSHAT and FNYEAQ (reference sequence). V dropped 5 bases and J dropped 3; count of bases not matched to a gene: 3. This CDR3 region has 15 residues. DNA for the CDR3: TGTGCCAGCAGCCCTAGCGGGAGGTACTACAATGAGCAGTTCTTC. Its protein is CASSPSGRYYNEQFF. The entire variable domain, with the rest obtained from reference TRBV7-7 and TRBJ2-1, is as follows: GAGVSQSPRYKVTKRGQDVTLRCDPISSHATLYWYQQALGQGPEFLTYFNYEAQPDKSGLPSDRFSAERPEGSISTLTIQRTEQRDSAMYRCASSPSGRYYNEQFFGPGTRLTVL.

This clone occurred a few times. V is TRBV6-8 and J is TRBJ2-2, with TRBD1 matching 8 bases. The trim removed 10 bases at V and 6 bases at J, leaving 13 bases unmatched. The CDR3 covers 15 residues. CDR1 and CDR2 from the germline V gene are MNHGY and SAAAGT. The CDR3, as DNA: TGTGCCATCAGCGCCCGGACAGGGACGCCCGGGGAGCTGTTTTTT. Its translation is CAISARTGTPGELFF.

This chain connects TRBV9 to TRBJ1-5; D uncertain. The CDR3 consists of 13 residues. Trimming pared 5 bases from V and 7 bases from J, leaving 13 bases between. CDR1 is SGDLS, CDR2 YYNGEE, per germline. CDR3 DNA: TGTGCCAGCAGTGAGTTAGGGCAACAGCCCCAGCATTTT. As protein: CASSELGQQPQHF.

This clone is termed medium-sized. The chain couples TRBV11-3 to TRBJ2-7, with TRBD2 identical over 9 bases. With 5 bases clipped from V and 3 bases from J, the junction kept 11 bases outside the gene matches. CDR1 and CDR2 (germline): SGHNT, YENEEA. The CDR3 contains 16 residues. CDR3 in amino acids: CASSPGRREGRYEQYF. The CDR3 DNA follows: TGTGCCAGCAGCCCGGGGAGGCGGGAGGGCCGCTACGAGCAGTACTTC.

The genes are TRBV10-2 and TRBJ1-2; unclear D gene. The germline gives CDR1 WSHSY, CDR2 SAAADI. The CDR3 covers 14 residues. The germline V and J ends were trimmed by 2 bases and 0 bases, with 7 bases remaining between them. The CDR3 bases are TGCGCCAGCAGTGAGCCGGGAGCTAACTATGGCTACACCTTC. It specifies CASSEPGANYGYTF.

The chain couples TRBV29-1 to TRBJ1-5; unclear D gene. The CDR3 covers 13 residues. Germline V lookup: CDR1 SQVTM, CDR2 ANQGSEA. Deletions cut 3 bases from V and 3 bases from J, with 9 bases between. CDR3 in amino acids: CSVDAGPNQPQHF. As DNA, the CDR3 is TGCAGCGTTGATGCCGGCCCCAATCAGCCCCAGCATTTT.

This chain uses TRBV11-3 with TRBJ2-3; 10 bases line up with TRBD2. Trimming removed 4 bases from V and 2 bases from J; junction bases left unmatched: 12. There are 18 residues in the CDR3. Germline V gene lookup returns CDR1 SGHNT and CDR2 YENEEA. CDR3 nucleotide sequence: TGTGCCAGCAGCTCCCTAGCGGGGGTACATTCTCCCACAGATACGCAGTATTTT. Amino acids: CASSSLAGVHSPTDTQYF.

V gene TRBV18 combines with J gene TRBJ1-5, with unresolved D. V lost 3 bases and J 10 bases, leaving 16 bases between the germline ends. CDR1 KGHSH and CDR2 LQKENI come from the germline V gene. The CDR3 runs to 14 residues. The CDR3 nucleotides read TGTGCCAGCTCACCGATGAGAGGAGGTCAACCCCAGCATTTT. Amino acid sequence: CASSPMRGGQPQHF.